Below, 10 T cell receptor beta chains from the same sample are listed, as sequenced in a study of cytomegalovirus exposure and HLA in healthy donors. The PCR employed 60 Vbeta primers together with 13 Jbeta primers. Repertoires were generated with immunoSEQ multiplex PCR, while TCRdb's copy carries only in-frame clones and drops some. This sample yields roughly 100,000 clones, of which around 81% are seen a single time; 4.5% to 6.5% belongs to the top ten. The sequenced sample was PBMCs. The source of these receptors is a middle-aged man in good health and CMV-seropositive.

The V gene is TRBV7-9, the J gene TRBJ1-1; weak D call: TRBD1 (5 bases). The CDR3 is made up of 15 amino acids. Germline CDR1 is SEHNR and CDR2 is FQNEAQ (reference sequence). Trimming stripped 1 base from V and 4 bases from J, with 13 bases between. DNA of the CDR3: TGTGCCAGCAGCTTAGAGGGCGGCCAGGGCACTGAAGCTTTCTTT. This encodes CASSLEGGQGTEAFF. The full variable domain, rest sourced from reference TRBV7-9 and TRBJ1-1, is DTGVSQNPRHKITKRGQNVTFRCDPISEHNRLYWYRQTLGQGPEFLTYFQNEAQLEKSRLLSDRFSAERPKGSFSTLEIQRTEQGDSAMYLCASSLEGGQGTEAFFGQGTRLTVV.

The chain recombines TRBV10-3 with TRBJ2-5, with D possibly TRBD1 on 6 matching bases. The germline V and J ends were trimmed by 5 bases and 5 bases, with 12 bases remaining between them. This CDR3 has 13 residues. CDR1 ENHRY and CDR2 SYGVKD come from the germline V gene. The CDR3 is CAISRDTLETQYF. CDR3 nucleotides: TGTGCCATCAGTCGGGACACTCTGGAGACCCAGTACTTC.

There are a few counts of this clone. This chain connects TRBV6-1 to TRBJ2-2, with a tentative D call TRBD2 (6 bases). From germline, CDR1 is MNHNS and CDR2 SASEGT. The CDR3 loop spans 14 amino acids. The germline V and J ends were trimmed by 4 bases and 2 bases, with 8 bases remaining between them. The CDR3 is CASSGDFNTGELFF. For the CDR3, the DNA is TGTGCCAGCAGTGGGGACTTTAACACCGGGGAGCTGTTTTTT.

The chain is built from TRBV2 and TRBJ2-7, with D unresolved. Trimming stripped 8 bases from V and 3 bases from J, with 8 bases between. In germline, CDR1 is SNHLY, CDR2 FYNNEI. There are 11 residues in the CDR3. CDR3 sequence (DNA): TGTGCCAGCGAAGTCAGCTACGAGCAGTACTTC. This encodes CASEVSYEQYF.

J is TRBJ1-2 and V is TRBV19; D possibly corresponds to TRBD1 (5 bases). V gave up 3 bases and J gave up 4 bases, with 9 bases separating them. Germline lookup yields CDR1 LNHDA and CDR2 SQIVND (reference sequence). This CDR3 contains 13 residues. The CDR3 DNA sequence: TGTGCCAGTAGTATCGGCAGGGCCTATGGCTACACCTTC. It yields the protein CASSIGRAYGYTF. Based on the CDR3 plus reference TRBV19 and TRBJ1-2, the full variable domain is DGGITQSPKYLFRKEGQNVTLSCEQNLNHDAMYWYRQDPGQGLRLIYYSQIVNDFQKGDIAEGYSVSREKKESFPLTVTSAQKNPTAFYLCASSIGRAYGYTFGSGTRLTVV.

The CDR3 DNA sequence: TGTGCCAGCAGCCCTATTCGGGCGGGAGGGATGTTGTTAACCTACGAGCAGTACTTC. Its protein product is CASSPIRAGGMLLTYEQYF. The V and J genes are TRBV28 and TRBJ2-7; 9 nucleotides align to TRBD2. J gave up 2 bases and V 6 bases, and 20 bases lay outside the gene matches. The germline V gene encodes CDR1 MDHEN and CDR2 SYDVKM. The CDR3 spans 19 residues.

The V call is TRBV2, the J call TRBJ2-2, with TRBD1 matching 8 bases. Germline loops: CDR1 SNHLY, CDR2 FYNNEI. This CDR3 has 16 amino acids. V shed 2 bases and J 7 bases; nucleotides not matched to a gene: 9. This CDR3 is CASSERDRGYDGELFF. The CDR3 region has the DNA TGTGCCAGCAGTGAAAGAGACAGGGGTTATGACGGGGAGCTGTTTTTT.

The CDR3 loop is CASSTTGSGANVLTF. The CDR3 bases are TGTGCCAGCTCAACCACTGGCTCTGGGGCCAACGTCCTGACTTTC. The V gene is TRBV18, the J gene TRBJ2-6; D is undetermined. The V end was cut by 5 bases, the J end by 0 bases, with 8 bases between. Germline V gene sequence: CDR1 KGHSH, CDR2 LQKENI. The CDR3 totals 15 residues.

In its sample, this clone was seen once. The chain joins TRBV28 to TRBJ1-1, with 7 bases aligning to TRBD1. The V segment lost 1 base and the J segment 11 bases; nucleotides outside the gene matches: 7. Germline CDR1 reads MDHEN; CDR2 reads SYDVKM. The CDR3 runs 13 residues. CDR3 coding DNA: TGTGCCAGCAGTTTATCCAGGGGGAGTCAGGCTTTCTTT. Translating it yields CASSLSRGSQAFF.

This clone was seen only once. CDR3 region: CASSLGQGDEAFF. The CDR3, as DNA: TGCGCCAGCAGCTTGGGGCAGGGGGATGAAGCTTTCTTT. The genes are TRBV5-1 and TRBJ1-1; 7 nucleotides align to TRBD1. V lost 0 bases, J lost 7 bases, and 3 bases stayed unmatched. The CDR3 is 13 residues long. Germline values: CDR1 SGHRS, CDR2 YFSETQ.